This paragraph reports one T cell receptor beta chain. The sample originates from a study of blood T cell repertoires in COVID-19. As for the study in general: COVID-19 samples collected from the United States, Italy and Spain covered acute and convalescent phases. In each case, the material was cDNA or gDNA derived from T cells, B-cell-depleted T cells, or PBMCs.

Patients of the Seattle cohort, enrolled during active infection, were followed longitudinally. Per the original methods: Reference gene primer amplification in the assay estimated nucleated cell counts. TCRdb's copy holds only in-frame clones and misses some; the assay was immunoSEQ multiplex PCR. The DNA was the basis for D and trimming; V, J and clone size are from that table. The repertoire holds some 76,000 clones, 80% seen once, with roughly 13% in the top ten. The sequence was obtained from a man aged 45-65 years with COVID-19, enrolled during active disease. Sequencing used peripheral blood.

In DNA form, the CDR3 reads TGTGCCAGCAGCTTAACCGGACAGGGGGCAGGTGAGCAGTACTTC. Translated: CASSLTGQGAGEQYF. This chain uses TRBV7-3 with TRBJ2-7; 11 bases are a match to TRBD1. CDR3 size: 15 residues. V shed 0 bases, J shed 7 bases, and the junction held 5 bases outside the gene matches. The V gene's germline CDR1 is SGHTA and CDR2 FQGTGA. Drawing the rest from reference TRBV7-3 and TRBJ2-7, the complete variable domain is GAGVSQTPSNKVTEKGKYVELRCDPISGHTALYWYRQSLGQGPEFLIYFQGTGAADDSGLPNDRFFAVRPEGSVSTLKIQRTERGDSAVYLCASSLTGQGAGEQYFGPGTRLTVT.